One TCR beta chain is described in this entry. Its antigen is undetermined. The sample comes from a study of T cell responses to AZD1222 COVID-19 vaccine. The method was immunoSEQ multiplex PCR; TCRdb's version includes in-frame clones alone and lacks a portion of them. The table has about 180,000 clones, around 88% seen once. V trimming: 7 bases; J trimming: 5 bases; junction bases outside the gene matches: 5. The CDR3 consists of 13 residues. Per germline, CDR1 MRHNA and CDR2 SNTAGT. Overall study findings and caveats: Spike regions recognized by vaccine-associated CD4 TCRs spanned the protein, led by 160-218 and 743-854. The study reported that nearly half of spike-specific TCRs target unmutated variant regions. The study sampled repertoires only after the peak T cell response. White British ancestry dominated among donors, who included more females, and clonal diversity was possibly underestimated.

The material was peripheral blood, obtained on day 0 of AZD1222 vaccination. This chain joins TRBV6-4 and TRBJ1-5, with 7 bases matching TRBD1. This TCR was recovered from an adult in good health. The CDR3 protein is CASTRQGYQPQHF. In DNA form, the CDR3 reads TGTGCCAGCACCCGACAGGGTTATCAGCCCCAGCATTTT.